The next 27 T cell receptor beta chains were all read from a single sample in a study of T cells after yellow fever vaccination (dated by TCRdb to between 2017 and 2020). Library creation used 5' RACE. Sequencing took place on an Illumina HiSeq 2500. The public reads were quality trimmed at Q25 with fastp and then assembled into clones with MiXCR by TCRdb, keeping productive beta chains. Identical CDR3 protein sequences are pooled into one entry, listed with their most common genes and DNA. Recorded for this sample are around 600,000 distinct CDR3 sequences; 9% to 15% of them occurred a single time. 15% of the sample belongs to the ten largest clones. Taken with the paper, the label for treatment or condition translates to: live attenuated yellow fever vaccine strain. Sequencing used PBMCs, obtained on the day of the yellow fever booster vaccination. These receptor sequences come from a man aged 25 to 45 who received the YFV17D yellow fever vaccine.

Ten or more counts support this clonotype. This rearrangement joins TRBV5-1 to TRBJ1-1, with a weak D call TRBD1 (5 bases). The CDR3 loop spans 16 amino acids. Trimming removed 1 base from V and 1 base from J, with 14 bases in between. Germline assignment: CDR1 SGHRS and CDR2 YFSETQ. CDR3 region: CASSLTGPGGNTEAFF. In nucleotides, the CDR3 is TGCGCCAGCAGCTTGACGGGGCCGGGGGGGAACACTGAAGCTTTCTTT.

This clonotype has only a few counts. The chain carries TRBV7-6 and TRBJ1-1; 7 nucleotides line up with TRBD1. The germline CDR1 and CDR2 sequences are SGHVS and FNYEAQ. CDR3 length: 15 residues. V lost 5 bases to trimming and J lost 2 bases; unmatched junction nucleotides: 8. The CDR3 protein is CASSLQGQFNTEAFF. The CDR3, as DNA: TGTGCCAGCAGCCTACAGGGACAGTTTAACACTGAAGCTTTCTTT.

A few counts support this clonotype. The chain links TRBV5-1 to TRBJ1-2; TRBD1 matches 7 bases. There are 17 residues in the CDR3. J lost 2 bases, V lost 0 bases, and 10 bases had no gene match. The germline CDR1 and CDR2 sequences are SGHRS and YFSETQ. DNA for the CDR3: TGCGCCAGCAGCTTGGGACAGGGTGAGCGCCGCAACTATGGCTACACCTTC. This translates into CASSLGQGERRNYGYTF.

The chain combines TRBV7-9 with TRBJ2-1; D is unresolved. The CDR3 is 13 amino acids. Germline assignment: CDR1 SEHNR and CDR2 FQNEAQ (reference sequence). The ends were cut back, 3 bases at V and 6 bases at J, with 9 bases in the middle. The CDR3 region has the DNA TGTGCCAGCAGCTTCCCACAGATCAATGAGCAGTTCTTC. Protein product: CASSFPQINEQFF.

This clonotype was counted between two and nine times. This chain joins TRBV5-1 and TRBJ1-6, with 7 positions matching TRBD1. The germline V gene encodes CDR1 SGHRS and CDR2 YFSETQ. Trimming removed 6 bases from V and 7 bases from J; junction bases left unmatched: 13. The CDR3 contains 16 residues. The CDR3 nucleotides read TGCGCCAGCACCTTTACCGGGGACAGAGGGAATTCACCCCTCCACTTT. It codes for CASTFTGDRGNSPLHF.

This chain connects TRBV28 to TRBJ2-3; D gene uncertain. The CDR3 consists of 12 residues. Germline V lookup: CDR1 MDHEN, CDR2 SYDVKM. Trimming cost V 5 bases and J 9 bases, with 12 bases left between them. The CDR3 region has the DNA TGTGCCAGCAGTGCCCAGCCGGGCACGCAGTATTTT. As protein: CASSAQPGTQYF.

This clonotype was seen only once. The chain links TRBV4-3 to TRBJ2-1; 11 nucleotides line up with TRBD2. The trim removed 10 bases at V and 6 bases at J, leaving 11 bases unmatched. The CDR3 is 15 amino acids. CDR1 LGHNA and CDR2 YSLEER come from the germline V gene. The CDR3 DNA reads as TGCGCCAACACCCTGAGTCTAGCGGGGGGCAATGAGCAGTTCTTC. Its protein is CANTLSLAGGNEQFF.

Only a few counts were recorded for this clonotype. The chain carries TRBV20-1 and TRBJ2-3; D is uncertain. The CDR3 length is 12 residues. Trimming removed 5 bases at V and 3 bases at J, with 9 bases between. CDR1 is DFQATT, CDR2 SNEGSKA, per germline (reference sequence). The DNA of the CDR3 is TGCAGTGCTCCCCCTTATACAGATACGCAGTATTTT. Translated, it gives CSAPPYTDTQYF.

The chain links TRBV12-3 or TRBV12-4 to TRBJ1-2, with D uncertain. Trimming shortened V by 3 bases and J by 4 bases, and 15 bases separated the two germline ends. The CDR3 length is 15 residues. The CDR3 region is CASSFNLPEGYGYTF. The CDR3 DNA reads as TGTGCCAGCAGTTTTAACCTCCCCGAGGGCTATGGCTACACCTTC.

This clonotype turned up a few times. This chain links TRBV24-1 with TRBJ1-5; D is unclear. V was cut by 2 bases and J by 1 base, with 5 bases left in between. The CDR3 has 14 residues. The germline CDR1 and CDR2 sequences are KGHDR and SFDVKD. The CDR3 here is CATSDSGSNQPQHF. The CDR3 DNA is TGTGCCACCAGTGATTCTGGGAGCAATCAGCCCCAGCATTTT.

This clonotype was seen more than once but under ten times. The J gene is TRBJ2-7, the V gene TRBV25-1; D is perhaps TRBD1 (5 bases). V dropped 2 bases and J dropped 3 bases, with 11 bases sitting between them. The CDR3 is made up of 14 amino acids. CDR1 is MGHDK, CDR2 SYGVNS, per germline. The CDR3 DNA is TGTGCCAGCAGTGAACAGGGCAAGGGCTACGAGCAGTACTTC. Translation: CASSEQGKGYEQYF.

Only a few counts were recorded for this clonotype. The gene calls are TRBV20-1 and TRBJ2-1; 8 bases are a match to TRBD2. CDR3 length: 13 residues. Germline V gene sequence: CDR1 DFQATT, CDR2 SNEGSKA (reference sequence). V was clipped by 3 bases and J by 6 bases; unmatched bases: 4. The CDR3 DNA follows: TGCAGTGCTAGGGGCGGGAGGCCCAATGAGCAGTTCTTC. Protein sequence: CSARGGRPNEQFF.

A few counts support this clonotype. The chain combines TRBV5-1 with TRBJ2-3; D possibly matches TRBD1 or TRBD2 (5 bases each). Germline V lookup: CDR1 SGHRS, CDR2 YFSETQ. The V end lost 0 bases, the J end lost 5 bases, and 13 bases lay between the germline ends. This CDR3 has 15 amino acids. The CDR3 reads CASSLGLRDLDTQYF. The CDR3 DNA is TGCGCCAGCAGCTTGGGACTCCGGGACCTAGATACGCAGTATTTT. The complete variable domain, with remaining parts taken from reference TRBV5-1 and TRBJ2-3, reads KAGVTQTPRYLIKTRGQQVTLSCSPISGHRSVSWYQQTPGQGLQFLFEYFSETQRNKGNFPGRFSGRQFSNSRSEMNVSTLELGDSALYLCASSLGLRDLDTQYFGPGTRLTVL.

The genes are TRBV5-1 and TRBJ2-7; TRBD2 matches 8 bases. V lost 3 bases and J lost 1; bases outside the gene matches: 15. Germline V CDR1 and CDR2: SGHRS, YFSETQ. The CDR3 has 18 amino acids. The CDR3 protein is CASSSSGQAGDRSYEQYF. The CDR3 DNA is TGCGCCAGCAGCTCCTCTGGCCAAGCGGGAGATCGGTCCTACGAGCAGTACTTC.

The chain recombines TRBV12-3 or TRBV12-4 with TRBJ1-2, with TRBD1 identical over 7 bases. The CDR3 extends over 11 amino acids. After removal of 6 bases from V and 6 bases from J, the junction contained 1 base not matched to a gene. CDR3 in amino acids: CASRTGNGYTF. CDR3 nucleotide sequence: TGTGCCAGCAGGACAGGGAATGGCTACACCTTC.

CDR3 nucleotide sequence: TGTGCCAGCAGTACCTGGACAGGGGATCACACTGAAGCTTTCTTT. It encodes CASSTWTGDHTEAFF. This chain links TRBV27 with TRBJ1-1, with 9 positions matching TRBD1. Germline CDR1 is MNHEY and CDR2 is SMNVEV (reference sequence). The V and J ends lost 5 bases and 3 bases, in that order; junction bases with no gene match: 7. This CDR3 spans 15 amino acids.

The sample holds a few counts of this clonotype. This chain joins TRBV7-2 and TRBJ2-1; D is perhaps TRBD2 (7 bases). Trimming cost V 5 bases and J 12 bases, with 17 bases left between them. The CDR3 is made up of 13 amino acids. Germline values: CDR1 SGHTA, CDR2 FQGNSA. The CDR3 loop reads CASSPRGGGRQFF. For the CDR3, the DNA is TGTGCCAGCAGCCCTAGGGGGGGCGGTCGGCAGTTCTTC.

The rearrangement uses TRBV7-6 and TRBJ2-5; D unclear. The CDR3 is 13 residues long. Trimming left V 3 bases short and J 2 bases short, with 7 bases between. Per germline, CDR1 SGHVS and CDR2 FNYEAQ. CDR3 nucleotides: TGTGCCAGCAGCTTTTATTTACAAGAGACCCAGTACTTC. Its protein product is CASSFYLQETQYF.

The chain links TRBV20-1 to TRBJ2-3, with 10 positions matching TRBD2. Germline V gives CDR1 DFQATT, CDR2 SNEGSKA (reference sequence). J gave up 7 bases and V 2 bases, and 6 bases lay outside the gene matches. CDR3 length equals 14 residues. The CDR3 DNA sequence: TGCAGTGCTAGACTAGCGGGAGTCGTTTATACGCAGTATTTT. Encoded protein: CSARLAGVVYTQYF.

The gene calls are TRBV10-2 and TRBJ1-1; D is perhaps TRBD1 (6 bases). Between the trimmed V and J ends, which lost 6 bases and 6 bases, there was a span of 14 bases. The germline gives CDR1 WSHSY, CDR2 SAAADI. This CDR3 is built from 13 residues. The CDR3, as DNA: TGCGCCAGCAGGACCGGGGGGCGGGCTGAAGCTTTCTTT. It yields the protein CASRTGGRAEAFF.

This rearrangement joins TRBV28 to TRBJ2-5; 12 positions match TRBD1. The V gene end was trimmed by 5 bases and the J gene end by 5 bases; junction bases not matched to a gene: 3. The CDR3 covers 14 residues. The V gene's germline CDR1 is MDHEN and CDR2 SYDVKM. The CDR3 protein is CASSRDRGRETQYF. CDR3 DNA sequence: TGTGCCAGCAGTCGGGACAGGGGGCGGGAGACCCAGTACTTC.

The chain combines TRBV25-1 with TRBJ2-7; 12 bases are a match to TRBD1. Germline trimming cut 3 bases from V and 6 bases from J; bases unmatched to any gene: 6. Germline V gene data show CDR1 as MGHDK and CDR2 as SYGVNS. The CDR3 sequence is 15 residues long. The CDR3 loop is CASSDRGTGGSEQYF. The DNA of the CDR3 is TGTGCCAGCAGTGACCGTGGGACAGGGGGCAGCGAGCAGTACTTC.

In this sample, this clonotype turned up a few times. The V gene is TRBV12-3 or TRBV12-4, the J gene TRBJ2-5, with 9 bases matching TRBD2. The CDR3 contains 16 residues. The V and J ends lost 2 bases and 5 bases, in that order; junction bases with no gene match: 9. In nucleotides, the CDR3 is TGTGCCAGCAGTTTAAGACTAGCGGAGGGGCGGGAGACCCAGTACTTC. It is translated as CASSLRLAEGRETQYF.

This clonotype was detected only a few times. V usage is TRBV7-3 and J usage is TRBJ2-6, with D hard to call. The V end was cut by 4 bases, the J end by 0 bases, with 13 bases between. Germline CDR1 and CDR2: SGHTA and FQGTGA. The CDR3 loop spans 17 amino acids. The CDR3 sequence is CASSWGNGVSGANVLTF. The CDR3 DNA sequence: TGTGCCAGCAGCTGGGGAAACGGCGTCTCTGGGGCCAACGTCCTGACTTTC.

Comments on this clonotype: Since the CDR3 does not end with the conserved phenylalanine or tryptophan, this likely comes from a read error. This chain connects TRBV7-2 to TRBJ2-5; the D gene is possibly TRBD2 (6 bases). Germline V lookup: CDR1 SGHTA, CDR2 FQGNSA. The CDR3 totals 13 residues. V was trimmed by 3 bases and J by 6 bases, leaving 11 bases between them. Here the CDR3 reads CASSFAGSQTQYY. The CDR3 coding sequence is TGTGCCAGCAGCTTCGCCGGGAGTCAGACCCAGTACTAC.

The V call is TRBV6-5, the J call TRBJ1-1, with TRBD1 as a possible D gene (5 bases). Trimming pared 7 bases from V and 7 bases from J, leaving 13 bases between. The CDR3 extends over 12 amino acids. CDR1 is MNHEY and CDR2 is SVGAGI in the germline V gene. CDR3 sequence (DNA): TGTGCCAGCACCCCCCTCGGGGGTGAAGCTTTCTTT. Its translation: CASTPLGGEAFF.

This clonotype has just a few counts. The chain employs TRBV9 and TRBJ1-4; a possible D gene is TRBD1 (5 bases). Germline V lookup: CDR1 SGDLS, CDR2 YYNGEE. Trimming stripped 3 bases from V and 7 bases from J, with 13 bases between. The CDR3 length is 14 residues. CDR3 sequence (DNA): TGTGCCAGCAGCGCCGGACAACGTTTTGAAAAACTGTTTTTT. Translating it yields CASSAGQRFEKLFF.